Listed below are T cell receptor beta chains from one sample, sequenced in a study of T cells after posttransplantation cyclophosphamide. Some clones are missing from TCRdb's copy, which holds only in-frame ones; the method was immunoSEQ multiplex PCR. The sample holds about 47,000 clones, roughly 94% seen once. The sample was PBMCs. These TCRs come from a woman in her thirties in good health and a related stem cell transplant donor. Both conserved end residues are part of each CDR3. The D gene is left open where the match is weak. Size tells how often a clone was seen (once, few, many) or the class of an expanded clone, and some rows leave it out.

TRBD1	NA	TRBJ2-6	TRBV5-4	CASSLSQGALSGANVLTF	TGTGCCAGCAGCTTGTCACAGGGGGCCCTCTCTGGGGCCAACGTCCTGACTTTC
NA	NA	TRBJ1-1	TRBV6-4	CASSVFRGTEAFF	TGTGCCAGCAGTGTCTTCAGGGGTACTGAAGCTTTCTTT
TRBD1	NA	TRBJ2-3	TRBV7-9	CASSLGDRDTDTQYF	TGTGCCAGCAGCTTAGGGGACAGGGACACAGATACGCAGTATTTT
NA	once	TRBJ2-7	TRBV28	CASSLGRVHEQYF	TGTGCCAGCAGTTTGGGCAGGGTCCACGAGCAGTACTTC
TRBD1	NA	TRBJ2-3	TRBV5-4	CASSLDRGYTDTQYF	TGTGCCAGCAGTTTAGACAGGGGTTACACAGATACGCAGTATTTT
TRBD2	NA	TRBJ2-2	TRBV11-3	CASSLAGGKTGELFF	TGTGCCAGCAGCTTAGCGGGGGGGAAAACCGGGGAGCTGTTTTTT
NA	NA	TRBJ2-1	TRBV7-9	CASSLLRYNEQFF	TGTGCCAGCAGCTTATTACGGTACAATGAGCAGTTCTTC
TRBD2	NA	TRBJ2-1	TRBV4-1	CASSPLGLAGNEQFF	TGCGCCAGCAGCCCCCTGGGACTAGCGGGGAATGAGCAGTTCTTC
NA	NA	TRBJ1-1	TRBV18	CASSQAGQNTEAFF	TGTGCCAGCTCACAAGCAGGCCAAAACACTGAAGCTTTCTTT
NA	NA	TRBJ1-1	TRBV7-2	CASSLGGLNTEAFF	TGTGCCAGCAGCCTAGGTGGCCTGAACACTGAAGCTTTCTTT
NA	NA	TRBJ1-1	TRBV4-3	CASSQDLGGVSEAFF	TGCGCCAGCAGCCAAGATCTTGGGGGGGTGTCTGAAGCTTTCTTT
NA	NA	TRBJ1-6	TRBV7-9	CASSRDPGIGSPLHF	TGTGCCAGCAGCCGCGATCCAGGGATAGGGTCACCCCTCCACTTT
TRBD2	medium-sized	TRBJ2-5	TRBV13	CASSLSSGQETQYF	TGTGCCAGCAGCTTATCTAGCGGCCAAGAGACCCAGTACTTC
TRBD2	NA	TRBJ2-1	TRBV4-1	CASSQAGRGGRSEQFF	TGCGCCAGCAGCCAAGCGGGACGGGGGGGAAGAAGTGAGCAGTTCTTC
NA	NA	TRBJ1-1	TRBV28	CASSQTGYLNTEAFF	TGTGCCAGCAGTCAAACAGGGTACCTAAACACTGAAGCTTTCTTT
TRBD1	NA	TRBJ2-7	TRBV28	CASSAPDRAAEQYF	TGTGCCAGCAGCGCGCCGGACAGGGCGGCCGAGCAGTACTTC
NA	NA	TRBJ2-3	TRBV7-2	CASSPDRITDTQYF	TGTGCCAGCAGCCCCGACAGGATCACAGATACGCAGTATTTT
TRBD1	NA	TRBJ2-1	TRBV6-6	CASRGPGQGLGNEQFF	TGTGCCAGCAGGGGACCGGGACAGGGTTTGGGGAATGAGCAGTTCTTC
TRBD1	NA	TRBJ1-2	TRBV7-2	CASSLAGQGGYGYTF	TGTGCCAGCAGCTTAGCGGGACAGGGAGGCTATGGCTACACCTTC
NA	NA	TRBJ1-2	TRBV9	CASSAPTGTTYGYTF	TGTGCCAGCAGCGCACCCACCGGGACTACGTATGGCTACACCTTC
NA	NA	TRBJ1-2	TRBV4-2	CASSQVSGGFNYGYTF	TGTGCCAGCAGCCAAGTATCCGGGGGATTTAACTATGGCTACACCTTC
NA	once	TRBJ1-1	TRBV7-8	CASSHPRTARFLNTEAFF	TGTGCCAGCAGCCACCCCAGGACAGCCCGTTTTTTGAACACTGAAGCTTTCTTT
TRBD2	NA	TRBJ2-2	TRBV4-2	CASSPGLAGNTGELFF	TGTGCCAGCAGCCCTGGACTAGCGGGGAACACCGGGGAGCTGTTTTTT
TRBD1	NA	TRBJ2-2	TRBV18	CASSPRTGGTTGELFF	TGTGCCAGCTCACCCCGGACAGGGGGAACCACCGGGGAGCTGTTTTTT
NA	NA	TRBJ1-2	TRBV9	CASSVDRGDGYTF	TGTGCCAGCAGCGTAGATCGTGGAGATGGCTACACCTTC
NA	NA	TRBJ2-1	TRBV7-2	CASSLVPLSSYNEQFF	TGTGCCAGCAGCTTAGTCCCGCTTAGCTCCTACAATGAGCAGTTCTTC
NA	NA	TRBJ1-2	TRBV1	CTSSRGQGPYSFYGYTF	TGCACCAGCAGCCGAGGACAGGGCCCTTATTCTTTCTATGGCTACACCTTC
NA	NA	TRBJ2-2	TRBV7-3	CASSSQGGTGLFF	TGTGCCAGCAGCTCACAGGGAGGGACCGGGCTGTTTTTT
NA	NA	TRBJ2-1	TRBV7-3	CASSFGSIYNEQFF	TGTGCCAGCAGCTTTGGTTCTATCTACAATGAGCAGTTCTTC